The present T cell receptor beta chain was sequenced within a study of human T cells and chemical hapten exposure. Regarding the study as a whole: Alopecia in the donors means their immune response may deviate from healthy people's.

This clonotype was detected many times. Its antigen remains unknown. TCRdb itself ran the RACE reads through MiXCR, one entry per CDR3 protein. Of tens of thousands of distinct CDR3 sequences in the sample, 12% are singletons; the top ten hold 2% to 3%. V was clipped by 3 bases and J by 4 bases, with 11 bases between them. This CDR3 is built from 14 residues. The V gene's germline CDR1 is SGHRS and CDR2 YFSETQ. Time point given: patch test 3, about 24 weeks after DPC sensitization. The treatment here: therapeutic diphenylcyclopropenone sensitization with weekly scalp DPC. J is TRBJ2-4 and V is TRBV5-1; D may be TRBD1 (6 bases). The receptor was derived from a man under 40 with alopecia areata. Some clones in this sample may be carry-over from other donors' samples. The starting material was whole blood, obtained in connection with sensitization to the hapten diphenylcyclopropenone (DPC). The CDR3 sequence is CASSSVTGKNIQYF. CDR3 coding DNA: TGCGCCAGCAGCTCGGTCACAGGGAAAAACATTCAGTACTTC.